This TCR beta chain was sequenced for a study of regulatory T cells in long-lasting Graves disease. Assembly of TCR beta libraries relied on iRepertoire HTBI primers together with Arm-PCR of CDR3 regions. TCRdb reprocessed the multiplex PCR reads via MiXCR and lists one record per CDR3 protein. The profile shows approximately 310,000 distinct CDR3 sequences, 18% of them singletons. Time point of the sample: newly diagnosed GD, antithyroid drugs for less than 3 months. PBMCs were the source of the RNA used for TCR sequencing. In Xi'an, China, an endocrinology department was the source of patients. Study-level findings and limits: Patients with persistent Graves' had lower TCR diversity than newly diagnosed patients. Persistent disease showed a preference for TRBV28, TRBJ1-2 and TRBJ2-5. Among the persistent patients, roughly 2,500 public clonotypes were shared, more than the 850 to 1,000 shared among new patients.

This clonotype was observed at least ten times. Its target is not known. CDR3 length: 15 residues. The germline gives CDR1 LGHDT, CDR2 YNNKEL (reference sequence). V was shortened by 1 base and J by 3 bases, with 10 bases between the two germline ends. The chain links TRBV3-1 to TRBJ1-5; D remains unclear. The sequences come from peripheral blood mononuclear cells (PBMCs), collected at new diagnosis, from a patient treated with antithyroid drugs. The receptor comes from a female donor with Graves disease. CDR3 loop: CASSQGPTPNQPQHF. CDR3 sequence (DNA): TGTGCCAGCAGCCAAGGACCTACGCCCAATCAGCCCCAGCATTTT.